Presented here are 8 T cell receptor beta chains from one specimen sequenced in a study of tumor-infiltrating lymphocytes in primary liver carcinoma. DNA and RNA were both co-extracted from around 20-30 mg of bulk tissue that had not been sorted. Starting from 500 ng of total RNA, TCR beta cDNA was produced with a primer in the constant region. Three nested multiplex PCR rounds, a slightly modified ARM-PCR method, built the TCR beta libraries. Rounds one and two of PCR, each of roughly 11 cycles, were primed with TRBV1-TRBV30 forward primers and a C-beta reverse primer. Each CDR3 protein gets one entry after TCRdb re-called the multiplex PCR reads with MiXCR. In the table there are about 41,000 distinct CDR3 sequences, 65% to 85% of which are singletons. The sample consisted of liver tumor tissue from sampling region 2. Subset meaning: tumor region T2, inferior pole. The origin of the receptors is a man aged 35 to 55 with primary liver carcinoma and hepatitis B virus infection.

Points on this clonotype: Possible read error: a much larger clone is one base away. This chain uses TRBV20-1 with TRBJ2-5, with D possibly being TRBD1 or TRBD2 (5 bases each). Germline V gene sequence: CDR1 DFQATT, CDR2 SNEGSKA (reference sequence). V gave up 4 bases and J gave up 5 bases, with 11 bases separating them. The CDR3 sequence is 12 residues long. This chain's CDR3 is CSAISGTETQYF. The CDR3 DNA is TGCAGTGCTATCTCGGGGACGGAGACCCAGTACTTC.

This chain links TRBV29-1 with TRBJ2-7; D remains unclear. Trimming cost V 8 bases and J 0 bases, with 26 bases left between them. Germline V gene sequence: CDR1 SQVTM, CDR2 ANQGSEA. This CDR3 has 17 amino acids. CDR3 loop: CSIIGRFDEPPSYEQYF. The CDR3 DNA reads as TGCAGCATCATAGGGCGCTTCGACGAACCCCCCTCCTACGAGCAGTACTTC.

A word on this clonotype: Germline is not matched at one junction end, which may reflect a read error. This rearrangement joins TRBV12-3 or TRBV12-4 to TRBJ2-7; D unclear. This CDR3 comprises 12 residues. Here the CDR3 DNA reads TGTGTCAGCAGTCTCACAGAGAATGAGCAGTACTTC. It yields the protein CVSSLTENEQYF.

In regard to this clonotype: This likely comes from a read error, as the CDR3 has no conserved phenylalanine or tryptophan at its end. The chain employs TRBV11-2 and TRBJ2-6; either TRBD1 or TRBD2 may fit D (6 bases each). The germline CDR1 and CDR2 sequences are SGHAT and FQNNGV. CDR3 size: 21 residues. For the CDR3, the DNA is TGTGGCAGCAGCATGGGGGGAGACAGGAGCATTTCCCTCTCTGGGGCCAACGTCCTGACTTTA. Translation gives CGSSMGGDRSISLSGANVLTL.

The chain combines TRBV3-1 with TRBJ2-3, with D perhaps matching TRBD2 (5 bases). This CDR3 has 16 residues. The V and J ends lost 4 bases and 2 bases respectively, with 16 bases between them. CDR1 and CDR2 from the germline V gene are LGHDT and YNNKEL (reference sequence). The CDR3 loop reads CASSPPQRTDTDTQYF. In DNA, the CDR3 is TGTGCCAGCAGCCCCCCTCAGCGGACTGACACAGATACGCAGTATTTT.

This clonotype occurred once. Being one base from a much bigger clone, this may be a read error. The chain uses TRBV7-2 and TRBJ2-7; D call uncertain. This CDR3 is 12 amino acids long. Germline CDR1 SGHTA, CDR2 FQGNSA. CDR3 sequence: CANSRPGYEQYF. The CDR3 DNA follows: TGTGCCAACAGCCGACCAGGTTACGAGCAGTACTTC. The full variable domain, in which reference TRBV7-2 and TRBJ2-7 provide the parts outside the CDR3, is GAGVSQSPSNKVTEKGKDVELRCDPISGHTALYWYRQSLGQGLEFLIYFQGNSAPDKSGLPSDRFSAERTGGSVSTLTIQRTQQEDSAVYLCANSRPGYEQYFGPGTRLTVT.

With respect to this clonotype: It may be a read error: a sequence one base away is much more abundant. This rearrangement joins TRBV5-1 to TRBJ2-1; 7 bases map to TRBD2. The CDR3 covers 15 residues. Germline V gene data show CDR1 as SGHRS and CDR2 as YFSETQ. This CDR3 is CASSLTSLGYDEQFF. The CDR3 DNA reads as TGCGCCAGCAGCCTGACTAGCCTGGGCTACGATGAGCAGTTCTTC. Drawing the rest from reference TRBV5-1 and TRBJ2-1, the complete variable domain is KAGVTQTPRYLIKTRGQQVTLSCSPISGHRSVSWYQQTPGQGLQFLFEYFSETQRNKGNFPGRFSGRQFSNSRSEMNVSTLELGDSALYLCASSLTSLGYDEQFFGPGTRLTVL.

A word on this clonotype: The junction departs from germline at one end; a sequencing error may be responsible. The chain combines TRBV29-1 with TRBJ2-3; D is perhaps TRBD2 (6 bases). Germline V gene data show CDR1 as SQVTM and CDR2 as ANQGSEA. This CDR3 is 15 amino acids long. This chain's CDR3 is CSVEGGAGIIVTQCF. In DNA, the CDR3 is TGCAGCGTTGAGGGCGGGGCCGGCATCATAGTTACGCAGTGTTTT.